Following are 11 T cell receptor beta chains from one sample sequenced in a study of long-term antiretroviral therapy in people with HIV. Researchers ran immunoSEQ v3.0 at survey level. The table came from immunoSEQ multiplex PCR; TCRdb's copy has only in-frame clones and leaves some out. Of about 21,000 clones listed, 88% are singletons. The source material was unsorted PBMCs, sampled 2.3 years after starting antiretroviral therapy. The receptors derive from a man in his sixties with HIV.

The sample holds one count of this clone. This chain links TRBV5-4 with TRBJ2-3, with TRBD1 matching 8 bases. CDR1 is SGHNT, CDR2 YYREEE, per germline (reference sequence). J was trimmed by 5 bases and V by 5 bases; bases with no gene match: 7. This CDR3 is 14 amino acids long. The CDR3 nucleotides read TGTGCCAGCAGGGAGCCAGGGGGCGGAGATACGCAGTATTTT. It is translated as CASREPGGGDTQYF.

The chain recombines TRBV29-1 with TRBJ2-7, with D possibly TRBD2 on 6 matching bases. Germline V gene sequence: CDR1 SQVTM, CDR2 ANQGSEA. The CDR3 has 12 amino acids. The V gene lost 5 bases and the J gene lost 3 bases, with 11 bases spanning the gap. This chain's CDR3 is CSVLAGSYEQYF. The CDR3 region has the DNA TGCAGCGTTTTGGCGGGAAGCTACGAGCAGTACTTC.

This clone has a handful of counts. The CDR3 sequence is CASSPVHSYSPLHF. The CDR3 coding sequence is TGTGCCAGCTCACCGGTTCACAGTTATTCACCCCTCCACTTT. V gene TRBV18 combines with J gene TRBJ1-6; D is unclear. The CDR3 has 14 residues. Germline-derived CDR1 and CDR2 are KGHSH and LQKENI. Trimming took off 3 bases at V and 8 bases at J, with 11 bases between the two ends.

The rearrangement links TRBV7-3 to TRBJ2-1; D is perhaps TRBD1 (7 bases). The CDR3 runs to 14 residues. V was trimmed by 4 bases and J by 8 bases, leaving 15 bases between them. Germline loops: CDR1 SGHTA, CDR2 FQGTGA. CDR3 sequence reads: CASSSRTGGDEQFF. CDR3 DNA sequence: TGTGCCAGCAGCTCCCGGACAGGAGGGGATGAGCAGTTCTTC.

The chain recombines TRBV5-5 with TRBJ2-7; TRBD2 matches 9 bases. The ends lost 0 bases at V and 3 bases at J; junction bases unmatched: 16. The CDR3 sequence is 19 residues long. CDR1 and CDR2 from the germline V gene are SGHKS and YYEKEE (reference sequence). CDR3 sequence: CASSLEMGVDSGSLYEQYF. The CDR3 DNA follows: TGTGCCAGCAGCTTGGAAATGGGTGTCGATAGCGGGAGCCTCTACGAGCAGTACTTC.

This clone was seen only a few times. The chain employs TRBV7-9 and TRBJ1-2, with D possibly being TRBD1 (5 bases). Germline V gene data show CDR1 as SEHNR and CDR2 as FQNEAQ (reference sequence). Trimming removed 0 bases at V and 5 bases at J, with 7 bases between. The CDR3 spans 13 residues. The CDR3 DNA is TGTGCCAGCAGCTTAGCTACAGGATATGGCTACACCTTC. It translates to CASSLATGYGYTF.

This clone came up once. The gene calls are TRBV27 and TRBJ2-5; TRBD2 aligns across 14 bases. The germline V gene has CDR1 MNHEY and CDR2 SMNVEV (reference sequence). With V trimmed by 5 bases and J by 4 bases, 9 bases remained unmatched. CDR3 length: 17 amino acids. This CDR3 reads CASSRLAGGHFSETQYF. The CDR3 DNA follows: TGTGCCAGCAGTCGACTAGCGGGGGGGCACTTTTCAGAGACCCAGTACTTC.

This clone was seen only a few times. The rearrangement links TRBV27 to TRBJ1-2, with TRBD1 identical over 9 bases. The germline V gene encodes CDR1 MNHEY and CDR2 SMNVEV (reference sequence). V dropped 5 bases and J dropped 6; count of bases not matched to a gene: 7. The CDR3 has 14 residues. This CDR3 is CASSPTGTGNGYTF. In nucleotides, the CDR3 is TGTGCCAGCAGTCCTACCGGGACAGGGAATGGCTACACCTTC.

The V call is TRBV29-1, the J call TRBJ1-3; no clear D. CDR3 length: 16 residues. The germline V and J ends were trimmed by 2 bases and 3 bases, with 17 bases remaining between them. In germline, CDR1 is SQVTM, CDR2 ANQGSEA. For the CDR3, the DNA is TGCAGCGTTGAATTGGCGCAGGCCCGATTTGGAAACACCATATATTTT. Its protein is CSVELAQARFGNTIYF. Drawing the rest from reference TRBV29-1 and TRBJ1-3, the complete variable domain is SAVISQKPSRDICQRGTSLTIQCQVDSQVTMMFWYRQQPGQSLTLIATANQGSEATYESGFVIDKFPISRPNLTFSTLTVSNMSPEDSSIYLCSVELAQARFGNTIYFGEGSWLTVV.

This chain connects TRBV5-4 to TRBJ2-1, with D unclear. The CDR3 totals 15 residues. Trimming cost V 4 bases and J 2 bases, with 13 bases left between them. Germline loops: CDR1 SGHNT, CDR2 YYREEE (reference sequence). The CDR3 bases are TGTGCCAGCAGCCCGGTCGGCCTCACCTACAATGAGCAGTTCTTC. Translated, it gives CASSPVGLTYNEQFF.

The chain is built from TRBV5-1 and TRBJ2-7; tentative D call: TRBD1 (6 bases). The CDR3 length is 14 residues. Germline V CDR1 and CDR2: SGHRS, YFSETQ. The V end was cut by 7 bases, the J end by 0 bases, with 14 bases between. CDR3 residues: CASSDSSSSYEQYF. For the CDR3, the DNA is TGCGCCAGCTCGGACAGTTCGAGCTCCTACGAGCAGTACTTC.